This T cell receptor beta chain was profiled in a study of cytomegalovirus exposure and HLA in healthy donors. This clone was counted a single time. Only in-frame clones appear in the TCRdb table, and some are missing; sequencing was by immunoSEQ multiplex PCR. The sample has roughly 150,000 clones, 85% to 90% seen once. Trimming stripped 4 bases from V and 2 bases from J, with 14 bases between. Per the germline V gene, CDR1 is MNHNY and CDR2 is SVGAGI (reference sequence). CDR3 size: 15 residues. Sequencing was carried out using PBMCs. The origin of this receptor is a man aged 18 to 30 in good health and CMV-seropositive. V is TRBV6-6 and J is TRBJ1-2; D gene uncertain. CDR3 sequence reads: CASSSRTERNYGYTF. The CDR3 nucleotides are TGTGCCAGCAGTTCCCGGACGGAGCGGAACTATGGCTACACCTTC.